This T cell receptor beta chain was identified in a study of cytomegalovirus exposure and HLA in healthy donors. CDR3 size: 13 residues. Germline values: CDR1 MNHEY, CDR2 SVGAGI. Trimming removed 5 bases from V and 4 bases from J; junction bases left unmatched: 4. Repertoires were generated with immunoSEQ multiplex PCR, while TCRdb's copy carries only in-frame clones and drops some. The sample has some 260,000 clones; less than 95% are singletons. The receptor comes from a woman between 25 and 40 years old in good health and CMV-seronegative. The chain couples TRBV6-5 to TRBJ2-5, with 7 bases lining up with TRBD2. The sequencing sample was made of PBMCs. CDR3 protein: CASSSGTRETQYF. The CDR3 nucleotides read TGTGCCAGCAGTAGCGGGACTCGAGAGACCCAGTACTTC.